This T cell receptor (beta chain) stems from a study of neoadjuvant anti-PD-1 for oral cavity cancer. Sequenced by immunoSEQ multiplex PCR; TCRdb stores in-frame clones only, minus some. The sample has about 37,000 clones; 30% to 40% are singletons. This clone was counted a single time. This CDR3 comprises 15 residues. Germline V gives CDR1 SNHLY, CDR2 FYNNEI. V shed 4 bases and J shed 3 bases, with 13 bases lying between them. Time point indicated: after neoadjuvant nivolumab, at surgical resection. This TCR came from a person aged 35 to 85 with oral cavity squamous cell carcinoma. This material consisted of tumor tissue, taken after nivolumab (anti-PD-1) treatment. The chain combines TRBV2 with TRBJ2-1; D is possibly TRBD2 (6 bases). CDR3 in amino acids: CASSARLGNYNEQFF. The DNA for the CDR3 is TGTGCCAGCAGTGCTAGACTAGGGAACTACAATGAGCAGTTCTTC.